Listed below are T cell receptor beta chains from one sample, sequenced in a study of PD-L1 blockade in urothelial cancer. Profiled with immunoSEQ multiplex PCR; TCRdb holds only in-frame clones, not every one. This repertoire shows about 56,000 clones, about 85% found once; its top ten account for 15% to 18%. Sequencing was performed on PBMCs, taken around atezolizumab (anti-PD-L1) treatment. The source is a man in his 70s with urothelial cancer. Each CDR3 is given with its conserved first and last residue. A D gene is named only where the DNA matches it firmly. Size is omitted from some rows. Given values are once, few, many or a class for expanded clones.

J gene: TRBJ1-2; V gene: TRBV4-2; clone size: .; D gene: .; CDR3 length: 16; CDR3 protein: CASSLRESLVYYGYTF; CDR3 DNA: TGTGCCAGCAGCCTCCGGGAGTCCCTTGTCTACTATGGCTACACCTTC
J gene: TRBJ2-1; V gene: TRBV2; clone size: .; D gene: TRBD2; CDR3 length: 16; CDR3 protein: CASSPGLAGGGFEQFF; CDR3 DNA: TGTGCCAGCAGTCCAGGACTAGCGGGAGGGGGATTTGAGCAGTTCTTC
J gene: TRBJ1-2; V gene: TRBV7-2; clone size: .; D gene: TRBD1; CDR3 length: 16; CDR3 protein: CASSAAGTGTKEGYTF; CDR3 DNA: TGTGCCAGCAGCGCAGCCGGGACAGGGACAAAAGAAGGCTACACCTTC
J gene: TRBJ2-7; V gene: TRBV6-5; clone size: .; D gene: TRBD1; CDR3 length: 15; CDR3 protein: CASSYRDRGPYEQYF; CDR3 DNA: TGTGCCAGCAGTTACCGGGACAGGGGTCCCTACGAGCAGTACTTC
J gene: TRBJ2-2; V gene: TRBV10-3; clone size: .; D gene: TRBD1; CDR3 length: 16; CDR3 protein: CAISPGTGEGAGELFF; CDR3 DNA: TGTGCCATCAGTCCCGGGACAGGGGAAGGGGCCGGGGAGCTGTTTTTT
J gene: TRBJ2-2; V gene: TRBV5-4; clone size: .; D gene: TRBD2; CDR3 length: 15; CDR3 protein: CASSTGLTNTGELFF; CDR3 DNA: TGTGCCAGCAGCACGGGACTAACGAACACCGGGGAGCTGTTTTTT
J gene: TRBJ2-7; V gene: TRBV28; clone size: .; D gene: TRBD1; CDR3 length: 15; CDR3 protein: CASSAGTDNSYEQYF; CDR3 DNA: TGTGCCAGCAGTGCCGGGACAGATAACTCCTACGAGCAGTACTTC
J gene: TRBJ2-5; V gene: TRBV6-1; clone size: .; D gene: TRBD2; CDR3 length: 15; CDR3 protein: CASTLTSGRAETQYF; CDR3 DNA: TGTGCCAGCACTCTGACTAGCGGGAGGGCAGAGACCCAGTACTTC
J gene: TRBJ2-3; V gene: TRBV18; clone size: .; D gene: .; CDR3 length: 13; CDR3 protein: CASSPPETDTQYF; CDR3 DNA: TGTGCCAGCTCACCACCGGAGACAGATACGCAGTATTTT
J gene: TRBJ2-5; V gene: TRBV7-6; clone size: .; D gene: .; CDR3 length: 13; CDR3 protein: CASSLRQESAQYF; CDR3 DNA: TGTGCCAGCAGCTTACGACAGGAAAGCGCCCAGTACTTC
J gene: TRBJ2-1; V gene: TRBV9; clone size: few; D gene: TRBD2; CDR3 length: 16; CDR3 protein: CASSAMELAGFSEQFF; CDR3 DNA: TGTGCCAGCAGCGCGATGGAACTAGCGGGATTTAGTGAGCAGTTCTTC
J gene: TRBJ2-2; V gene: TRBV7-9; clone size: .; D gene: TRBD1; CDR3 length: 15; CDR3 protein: CASSFQGANTGELFF; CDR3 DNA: TGTGCCAGCAGCTTTCAGGGGGCGAACACCGGGGAGCTGTTTTTT
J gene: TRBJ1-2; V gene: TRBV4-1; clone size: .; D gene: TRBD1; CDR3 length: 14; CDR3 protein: CASSQAQGVYGYTF; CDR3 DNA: TGCGCCAGCAGCCAAGCTCAGGGGGTTTATGGCTACACCTTC
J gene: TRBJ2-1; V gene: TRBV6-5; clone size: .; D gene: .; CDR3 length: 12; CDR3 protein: CASRQRGNGQFF; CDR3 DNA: TGTGCCAGCAGGCAACGGGGTAATGGGCAGTTCTTC
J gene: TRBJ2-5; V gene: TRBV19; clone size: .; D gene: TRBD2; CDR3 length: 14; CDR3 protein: CASSPTSGEETQYF; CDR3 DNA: TGTGCCAGTAGCCCGACTAGCGGGGAAGAGACCCAGTACTTC
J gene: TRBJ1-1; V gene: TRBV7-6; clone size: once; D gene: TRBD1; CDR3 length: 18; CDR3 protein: CASSLGSGQGSSRTEAFF; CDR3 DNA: TGTGCCAGCAGCTTAGGATCGGGACAGGGGAGCTCTCGGACTGAAGCTTTCTTT
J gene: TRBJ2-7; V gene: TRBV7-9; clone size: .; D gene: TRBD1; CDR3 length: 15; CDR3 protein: CASSLAGTGGYEQYF; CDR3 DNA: TGTGCCAGCAGCTTAGCTGGGACAGGGGGTTACGAGCAGTACTTC
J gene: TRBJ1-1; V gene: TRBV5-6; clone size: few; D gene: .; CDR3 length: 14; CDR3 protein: CASLWGSQNTEAFF; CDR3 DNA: TGTGCCAGCTTGTGGGGCAGCCAGAACACTGAAGCTTTCTTT
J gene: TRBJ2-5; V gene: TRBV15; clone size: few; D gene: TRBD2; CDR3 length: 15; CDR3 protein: CATSRDAGGPETQYF; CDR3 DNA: TGTGCCACCAGCAGAGATGCGGGAGGGCCAGAGACCCAGTACTTC
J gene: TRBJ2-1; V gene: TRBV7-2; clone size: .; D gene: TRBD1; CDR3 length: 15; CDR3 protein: CASSFGQVAYNEQFF; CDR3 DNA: TGTGCCAGCAGCTTCGGACAGGTGGCCTACAATGAGCAGTTCTTC
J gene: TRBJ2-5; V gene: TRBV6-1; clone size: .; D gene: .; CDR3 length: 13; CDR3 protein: CASSEQGDETQYF; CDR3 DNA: TGTGCCAGCAGTGAACAGGGCGACGAGACCCAGTACTTC
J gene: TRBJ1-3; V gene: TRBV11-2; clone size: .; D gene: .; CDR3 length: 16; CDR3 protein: CASSPTGASSGNTIYF; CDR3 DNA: TGTGCCAGCAGCCCCACAGGTGCAAGCTCTGGAAACACCATATATTTT
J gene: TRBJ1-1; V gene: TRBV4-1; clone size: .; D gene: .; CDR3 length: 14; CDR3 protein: CASSQDSRGTEAFF; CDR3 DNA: TGCGCCAGCAGCCAAGATTCCAGGGGCACTGAAGCTTTCTTT
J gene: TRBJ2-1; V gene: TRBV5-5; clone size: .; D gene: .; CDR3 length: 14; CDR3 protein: CASRQGLDFNEQFF; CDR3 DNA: TGTGCCAGCCGACAGGGACTAGATTTCAATGAGCAGTTCTTC
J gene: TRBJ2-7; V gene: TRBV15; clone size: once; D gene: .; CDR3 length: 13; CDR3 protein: CATSRGTSREQYF; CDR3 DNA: TGTGCCACCAGCAGAGGAACTAGCCGCGAGCAGTACTTC
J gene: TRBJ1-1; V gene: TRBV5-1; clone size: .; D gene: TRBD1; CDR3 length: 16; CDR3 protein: CASSLEIRTGGTEAFF; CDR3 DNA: TGCGCCAGCAGCTTGGAGATCAGAACAGGGGGCACTGAAGCTTTCTTT
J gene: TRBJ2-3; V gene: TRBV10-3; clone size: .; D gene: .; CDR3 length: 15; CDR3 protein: CAISTQVTSTDTQYF; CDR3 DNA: TGTGCCATTTCCACCCAGGTCACTAGCACAGATACGCAGTATTTT
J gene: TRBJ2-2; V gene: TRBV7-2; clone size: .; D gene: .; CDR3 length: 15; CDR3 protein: CASSLGQGHTGELFF; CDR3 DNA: TGTGCCAGCAGCTTAGGGCAGGGTCACACCGGGGAGCTGTTTTTT
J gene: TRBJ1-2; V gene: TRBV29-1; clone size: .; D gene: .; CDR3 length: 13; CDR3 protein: CSVEVLTGGGYTF; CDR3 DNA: TGCAGCGTTGAGGTCCTAACTGGCGGTGGCTACACCTTC
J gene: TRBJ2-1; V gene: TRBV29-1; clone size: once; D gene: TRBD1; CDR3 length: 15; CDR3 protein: CSVGAGTGGFNEQFF; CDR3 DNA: TGCAGCGTGGGAGCCGGGACAGGGGGCTTTAATGAGCAGTTCTTC
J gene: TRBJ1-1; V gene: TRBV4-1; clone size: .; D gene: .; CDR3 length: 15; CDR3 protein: CASSQREGAFTEAFF; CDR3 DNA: TGCGCCAGCAGCCAAAGAGAGGGTGCGTTCACTGAAGCTTTCTTT
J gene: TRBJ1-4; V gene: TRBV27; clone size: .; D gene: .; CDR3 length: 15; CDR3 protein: CASSLWGRSEEKLFF; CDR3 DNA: TGTGCCAGCAGTTTATGGGGCAGGAGTGAGGAAAAACTGTTTTTT
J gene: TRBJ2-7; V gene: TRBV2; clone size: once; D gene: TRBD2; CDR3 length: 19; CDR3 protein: CASSLPQGHGGAREYEQYF; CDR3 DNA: TGTGCCAGCAGTCTTCCTCAGGGTCACGGGGGGGCGCGTGAATACGAGCAGTACTTC
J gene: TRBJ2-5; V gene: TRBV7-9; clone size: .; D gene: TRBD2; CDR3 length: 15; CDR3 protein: CASSLPRLAGGPTNF; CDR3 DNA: TGTGCCAGCAGCTTACCCCGACTAGCGGGAGGGCCTACTAACTTC
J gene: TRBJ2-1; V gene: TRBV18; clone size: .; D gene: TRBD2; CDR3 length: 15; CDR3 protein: CASSPLAGDYNEQFF; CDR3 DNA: TGTGCCAGCTCACCACTAGCGGGAGACTACAATGAGCAGTTCTTC
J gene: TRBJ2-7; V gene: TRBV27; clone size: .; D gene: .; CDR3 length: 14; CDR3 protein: CASSLQGSSYEQYF; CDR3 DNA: TGTGCCAGCAGTTTACAGGGGAGCTCCTACGAGCAGTACTTC
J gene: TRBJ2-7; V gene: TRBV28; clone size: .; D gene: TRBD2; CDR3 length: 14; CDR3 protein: CASSLAGVTYEQYF; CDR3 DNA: TGTGCCAGCAGTTTAGCGGGGGTAACCTACGAGCAGTACTTC
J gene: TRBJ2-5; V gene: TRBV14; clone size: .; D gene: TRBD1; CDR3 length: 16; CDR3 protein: CASSQPRGDRQETQYF; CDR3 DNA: TGTGCCAGCAGCCAACCACGTGGGGACAGACAAGAGACCCAGTACTTC
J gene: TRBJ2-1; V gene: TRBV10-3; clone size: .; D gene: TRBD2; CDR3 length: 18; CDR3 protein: CATPPRPGGRSSYNEQFF; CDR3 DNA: TGTGCCACCCCACCCCGACCGGGGGGAAGAAGCTCCTACAATGAGCAGTTCTTC
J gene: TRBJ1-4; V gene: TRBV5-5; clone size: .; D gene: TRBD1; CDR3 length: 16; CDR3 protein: CASSSGQGGTNEKLFF; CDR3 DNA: TGTGCCAGCAGCAGCGGACAGGGAGGAACTAATGAAAAACTGTTTTTT
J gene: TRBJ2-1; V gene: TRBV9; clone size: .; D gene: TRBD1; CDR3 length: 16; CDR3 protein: CASSVGTGGAYNEQFF; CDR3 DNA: TGTGCCAGCAGCGTCGGGACAGGGGGCGCGTACAATGAGCAGTTCTTC
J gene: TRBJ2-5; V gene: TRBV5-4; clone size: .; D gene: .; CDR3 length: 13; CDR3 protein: CASSYRGGGTQYF; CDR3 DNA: TGTGCCAGCAGCTACCGAGGGGGGGGGACCCAGTACTTC
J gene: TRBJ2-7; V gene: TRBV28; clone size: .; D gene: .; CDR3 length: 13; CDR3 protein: CASRLSGVGEQYF; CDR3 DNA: TGTGCCAGCAGGTTATCCGGGGTCGGGGAGCAGTACTTC
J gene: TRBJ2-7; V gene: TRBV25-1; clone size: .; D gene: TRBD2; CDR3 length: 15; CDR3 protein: CASSEGTSGRVEQYF; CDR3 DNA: TGTGCCAGCAGTGAAGGGACTAGCGGGAGAGTCGAGCAGTACTTC
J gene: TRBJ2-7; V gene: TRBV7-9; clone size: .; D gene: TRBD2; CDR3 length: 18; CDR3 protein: CASSLGGSGRPQIYEQYF; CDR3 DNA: TGTGCCAGCAGCTTAGGTGGTAGCGGGAGGCCACAGATTTACGAGCAGTACTTC
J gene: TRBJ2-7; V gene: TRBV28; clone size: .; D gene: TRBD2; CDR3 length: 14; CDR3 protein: CASSSGGRFYEQYF; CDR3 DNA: TGTGCCAGCAGTTCGGGGGGTCGGTTTTACGAGCAGTACTTC
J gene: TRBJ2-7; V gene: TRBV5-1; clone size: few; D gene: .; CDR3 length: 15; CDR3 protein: CASSLAYSPSYEQYF; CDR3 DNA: TGCGCCAGCAGCTTGGCGTACTCCCCCTCCTACGAGCAGTACTTC
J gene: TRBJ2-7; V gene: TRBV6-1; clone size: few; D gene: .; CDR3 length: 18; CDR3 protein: CASSEASYWGPSSYEQYF; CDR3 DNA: TGTGCCAGCAGTGAAGCGTCTTACTGGGGCCCGAGCTCCTACGAGCAGTACTTC
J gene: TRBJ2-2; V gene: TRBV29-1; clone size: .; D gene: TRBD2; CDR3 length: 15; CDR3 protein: CSVDAASGNTGELFF; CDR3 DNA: TGCAGCGTTGATGCGGCTAGCGGGAACACCGGGGAGCTGTTTTTT